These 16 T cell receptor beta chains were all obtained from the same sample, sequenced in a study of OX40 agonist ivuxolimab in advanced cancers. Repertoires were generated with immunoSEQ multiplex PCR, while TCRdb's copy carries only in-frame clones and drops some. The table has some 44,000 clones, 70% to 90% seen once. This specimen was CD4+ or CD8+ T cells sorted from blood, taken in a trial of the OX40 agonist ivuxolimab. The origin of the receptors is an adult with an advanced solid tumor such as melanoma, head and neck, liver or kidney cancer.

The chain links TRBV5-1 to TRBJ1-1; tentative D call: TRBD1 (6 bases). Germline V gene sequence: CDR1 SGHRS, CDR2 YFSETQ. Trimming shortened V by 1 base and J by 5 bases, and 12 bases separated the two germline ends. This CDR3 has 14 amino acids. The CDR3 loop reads CASSLRQGSTEAFF. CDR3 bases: TGCGCCAGCAGCTTGAGGCAGGGGTCGACTGAAGCTTTCTTT.

The CDR3 nucleotides are TGCGCCAGCAGCTTCACAGGGAGCACAGATACGCAGTATTTT. As protein: CASSFTGSTDTQYF. J is TRBJ2-3 and V is TRBV5-1, with D maybe TRBD1 (6 bases). From germline, CDR1 is SGHRS and CDR2 YFSETQ. The CDR3 spans 14 residues. V gave up 2 bases and J gave up 0 bases, with 7 bases separating them.

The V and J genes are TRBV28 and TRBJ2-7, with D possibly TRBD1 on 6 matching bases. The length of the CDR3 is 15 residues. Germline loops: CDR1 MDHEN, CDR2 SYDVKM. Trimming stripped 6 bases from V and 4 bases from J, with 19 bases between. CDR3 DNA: TGTGCCAGCAGCCCTAGGGACACGGCGCGGTACGAGCAGTACTTC. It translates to CASSPRDTARYEQYF.

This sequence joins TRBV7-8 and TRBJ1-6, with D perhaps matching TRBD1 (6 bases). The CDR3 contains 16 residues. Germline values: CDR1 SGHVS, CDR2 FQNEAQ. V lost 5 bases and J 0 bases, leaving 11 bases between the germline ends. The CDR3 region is CASSRRQVSYNSPLHF. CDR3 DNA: TGTGCCAGCAGCCGACGACAGGTCTCCTATAATTCACCCCTCCACTTT.

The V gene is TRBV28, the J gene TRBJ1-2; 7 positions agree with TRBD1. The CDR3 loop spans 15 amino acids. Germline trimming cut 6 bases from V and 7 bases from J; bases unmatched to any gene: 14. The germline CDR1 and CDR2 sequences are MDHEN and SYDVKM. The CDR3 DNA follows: TGTGCCAGCAGACCCCTGACAGGGAGTTTATCTGGCTACACCTTC. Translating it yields CASRPLTGSLSGYTF.

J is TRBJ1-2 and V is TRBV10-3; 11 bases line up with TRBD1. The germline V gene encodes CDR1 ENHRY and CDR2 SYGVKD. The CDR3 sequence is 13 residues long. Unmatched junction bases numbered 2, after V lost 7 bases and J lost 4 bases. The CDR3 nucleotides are TGTGCCATCAAGGGACAGGGGGGCTATGGCTACACCTTC. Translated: CAIKGQGGYGYTF.

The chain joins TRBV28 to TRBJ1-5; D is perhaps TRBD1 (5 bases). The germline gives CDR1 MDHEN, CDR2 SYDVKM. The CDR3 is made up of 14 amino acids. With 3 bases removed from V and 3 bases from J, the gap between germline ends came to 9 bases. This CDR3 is CASSFEGYNQPQHF. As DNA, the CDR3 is TGTGCCAGCAGTTTTGAGGGGTACAATCAGCCCCAGCATTTT.

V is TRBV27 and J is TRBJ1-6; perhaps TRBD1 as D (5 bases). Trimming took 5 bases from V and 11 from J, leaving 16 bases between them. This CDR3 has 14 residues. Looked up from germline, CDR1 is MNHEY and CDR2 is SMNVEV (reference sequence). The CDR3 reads CASSRGQLTPPLHF. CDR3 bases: TGTGCCAGCAGTCGTGGACAACTAACACCACCCCTCCACTTT.

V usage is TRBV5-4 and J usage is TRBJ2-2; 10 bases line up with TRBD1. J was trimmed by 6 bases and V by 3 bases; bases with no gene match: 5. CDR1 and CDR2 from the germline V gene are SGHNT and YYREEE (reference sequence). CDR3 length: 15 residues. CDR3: CASSSPTGGPGELFF. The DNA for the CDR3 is TGTGCCAGCAGCTCCCCGACAGGGGGCCCCGGGGAGCTGTTTTTT.

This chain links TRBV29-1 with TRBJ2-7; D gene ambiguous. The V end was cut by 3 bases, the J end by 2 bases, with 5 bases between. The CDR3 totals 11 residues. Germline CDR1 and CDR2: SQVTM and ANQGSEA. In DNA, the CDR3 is TGCAGCGTTGAGGACGCCTACGAGCAGTACTTC. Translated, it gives CSVEDAYEQYF.

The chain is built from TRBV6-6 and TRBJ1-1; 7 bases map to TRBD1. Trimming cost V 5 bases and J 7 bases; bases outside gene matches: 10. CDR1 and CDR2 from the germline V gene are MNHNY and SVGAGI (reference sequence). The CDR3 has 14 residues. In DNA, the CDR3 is TGTGCCAGCAGTACCGGGACAGCCCGGGTTGAAGCTTTCTTT. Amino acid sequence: CASSTGTARVEAFF.

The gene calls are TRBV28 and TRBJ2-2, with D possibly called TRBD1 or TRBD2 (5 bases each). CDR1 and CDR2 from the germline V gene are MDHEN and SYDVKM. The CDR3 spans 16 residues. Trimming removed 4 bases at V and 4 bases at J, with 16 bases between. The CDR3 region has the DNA TGTGCCAGCAGTTGGATAGGGGCGCGGGTCACCGGGGAGCTGTTTTTT. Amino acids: CASSWIGARVTGELFF.

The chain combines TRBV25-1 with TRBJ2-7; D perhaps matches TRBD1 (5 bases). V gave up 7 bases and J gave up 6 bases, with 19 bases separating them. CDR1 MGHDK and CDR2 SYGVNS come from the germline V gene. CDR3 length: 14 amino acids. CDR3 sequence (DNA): TGTGCCAGCACCCGCCCCGGGCCAGGGTTCGAGCAGTACGTC. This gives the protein CASTRPGPGFEQYV.

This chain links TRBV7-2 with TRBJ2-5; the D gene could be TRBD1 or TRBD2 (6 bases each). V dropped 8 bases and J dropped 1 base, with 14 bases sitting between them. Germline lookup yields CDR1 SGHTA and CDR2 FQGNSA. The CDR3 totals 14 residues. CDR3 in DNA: TGTGCCAGCGCTAACGGGGGCCTCCAAGAGACCCAGTACTTC. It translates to CASANGGLQETQYF.

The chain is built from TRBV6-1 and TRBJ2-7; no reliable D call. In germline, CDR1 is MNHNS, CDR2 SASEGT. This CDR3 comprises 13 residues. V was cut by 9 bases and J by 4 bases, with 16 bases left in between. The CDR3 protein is CASYPRMGYEQYF. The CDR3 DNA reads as TGTGCCAGTTACCCACGGATGGGGTACGAGCAGTACTTC.

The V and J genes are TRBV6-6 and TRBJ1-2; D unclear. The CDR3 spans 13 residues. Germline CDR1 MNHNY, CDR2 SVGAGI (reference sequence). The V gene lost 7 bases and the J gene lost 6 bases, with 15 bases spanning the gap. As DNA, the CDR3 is TGTGCCAGCACAAACGGGCGTCGGGATGGCTACACCTTC. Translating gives CASTNGRRDGYTF.